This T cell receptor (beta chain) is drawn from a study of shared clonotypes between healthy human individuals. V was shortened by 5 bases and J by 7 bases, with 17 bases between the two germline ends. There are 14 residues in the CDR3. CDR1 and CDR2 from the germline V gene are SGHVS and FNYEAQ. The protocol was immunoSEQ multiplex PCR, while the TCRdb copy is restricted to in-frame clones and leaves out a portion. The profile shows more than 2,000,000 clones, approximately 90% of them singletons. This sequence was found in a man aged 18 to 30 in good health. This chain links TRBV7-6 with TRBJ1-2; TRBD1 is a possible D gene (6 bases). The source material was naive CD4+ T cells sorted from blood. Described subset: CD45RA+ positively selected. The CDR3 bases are TGTGCCAGCAGCCCAATACCGGGGGGCCCTGGCTACACCTTC. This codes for CASSPIPGGPGYTF.